Below, one T cell receptor (beta chain) is given with its context. This entry is derived from a study of tumor-infiltrating lymphocytes in primary liver carcinoma. Co-extracted RNA and DNA came from approximately 20-30 mg of unsorted bulk tissue. CDR1 is KGHDR and CDR2 is SFDVKD in the germline V gene. The CDR3 has 15 amino acids. V lost 6 bases, J lost 2 bases, and 5 bases stayed unmatched. Starting material of around 490 ng total RNA yielded TCR beta cDNA via a constant-region primer. Sequencing libraries for TCR beta derived from three nested multiplex PCR rounds that used slightly modified ARM-PCR. The two initial PCR rounds, about 9 cycles each, used TRBV1-TRBV30 forward and C-beta reverse primers. TCRdb itself ran the multiplex PCR reads through MiXCR, one entry per CDR3 protein. This table holds around 80,000 distinct CDR3 sequences, approximately 77% found once.

This TCR was sampled from a man aged 35 to 55 with primary liver carcinoma and hepatitis B virus infection. The chain is built from TRBV24-1 and TRBJ2-2; 7 bases map to TRBD1. The specimen sequenced was liver tumor tissue from sampling region 1. Indicated subset: tumor region T1, superior pole. The CDR3 region has the DNA TGTGCCACCAGTACAGCAGGGGGTAACACCGGGGAGCTGTTTTTT. Protein sequence: CATSTAGGNTGELFF.